A selection of T cell receptor beta chains follows, all from one sample in a study of T cells after yellow fever vaccination. MiXCR, run by TCRdb on the 5' RACE reads, gives a single entry per CDR3 protein. The sample has around 600,000 distinct CDR3 sequences; roughly an eighth are singletons. Sequenced material: PBMCs, taken on the day of the yellow fever booster vaccination. The receptors derive from a man aged 30 to 45 who received the YFV17D yellow fever vaccine. Both conserved end residues are part of each CDR3. The order of the fields is V gene, clone size, D gene, J gene, CDR3 DNA, CDR3 protein. The D gene is left open where the match is weak. Clone size, where shown, is once, few, many, or a class for clones that have expanded.

TRBV6-1,few,TRBD2,TRBJ2-7,TGTGCCAGCAGACAGAGACTAGCTCCCCCCCTCGAGCAGTACTTC,CASRQRLAPPLEQYF
TRBV11-2,few,.,TRBJ1-1,TGTGCCAGCAGCTTAGTTGGCAATGAAGCTTTCTTT,CASSLVGNEAFF
TRBV27,many,.,TRBJ2-5,TGTGCCAGCAGTTTATCTCTGGACTACATTAAAGAGACCCAGTACTTC,CASSLSLDYIKETQYF
TRBV29-1,.,TRBD2,TRBJ2-1,TGCAGCGGCGGGGGGGCTGAGCAGTTCTTC,CSGGGAEQFF
TRBV7-9,.,.,TRBJ2-7,TGTGCCAGCAGCCCACCGGAAGGGGGGCGGAGGTACGAGCAGTACTTC,CASSPPEGGRRYEQYF
TRBV9,few,.,TRBJ2-5,TGTGCCAGCAGCGTAGTTCCTAGTAGCAAAGAGACCCAGTACTTC,CASSVVPSSKETQYF
TRBV20-1,many,.,TRBJ2-3,TGCAGTGCTACTCCGGGACTCCCGTCGAGGGGCGATACGCAGTATTTT,CSATPGLPSRGDTQYF
TRBV5-1,many,.,TRBJ2-3,TGTGCCAGCAGTTTTGGAGATACGCAGTATTTT,CASSFGDTQYF
TRBV7-9,few,TRBD2,TRBJ2-1,TGTGCCAGCAGTTTGGGACTAGATAGGGGCAATGAGCAGTTCTTC,CASSLGLDRGNEQFF
TRBV29-1,few,TRBD1,TRBJ1-1,TGCAGCGTGCTGGGGGTTGGGACAGGGGGCACTGAAGCTTTCTTT,CSVLGVGTGGTEAFF
TRBV9,.,TRBD1,TRBJ2-6,TGTGCCAGCAGCGTAGGGGACAGGGGGCCTGGGGCCAACGTCCTGACTTTC,CASSVGDRGPGANVLTF
TRBV2,.,.,TRBJ1-1,TGTGCCAGCAGTGAATATGGAAACGGTGAAGCTTTCTTT,CASSEYGNGEAFF
TRBV5-6,few,.,TRBJ2-6,TGTGCCAGCAGCTTGGTCGCCCTTCCAAAAGGGGCCAACGTCCTGACTTTC,CASSLVALPKGANVLTF